These T cell receptor beta chains were read from a single sample in a study of blood T cell repertoires in COVID-19. Repertoires were generated with immunoSEQ multiplex PCR, while TCRdb's copy carries only in-frame clones and drops some. Of 70,000 to 95,000 clones in the sample, roughly 86% were seen once. Sequenced input: peripheral blood. The receptors stem from a man aged 65 to 79 with acute or convalescent COVID-19. The CDR3 runs from the conserved cysteine through the conserved F or W. Each record gives: CDR3 length, clone size, V gene, J gene, D gene, CDR3 DNA, CDR3 protein. D genes are given only for firm matches. Where a row states a size, it is once, few, many or the class of an expanded clone; other rows omit it.

15,-,TRBV7-6,TRBJ2-5,TRBD2,TGTGCCAGCAGCTTAGGGGCGGGGGAAAAAGAGACCCAGTACTTC,CASSLGAGEKETQYF
15,-,TRBV19,TRBJ2-6,-,TGTGCCAGTAGTAACTTAGACTCTGGGGCCAACGTCCTGACTTTC,CASSNLDSGANVLTF
15,-,TRBV2,TRBJ2-1,-,TGTGCCAGCAGTGAAGCGGGAGAAACCTACAATGAGCAGTTCTTC,CASSEAGETYNEQFF
15,-,TRBV9,TRBJ2-4,TRBD1,TGTGCCAGCAGCCCGGGGACAGGGGGAAAAAACATTCAGTACTTC,CASSPGTGGKNIQYF
17,-,TRBV7-9,TRBJ1-1,TRBD1,TGTGCCAGCAGCTTAGAGACAGGGGTTCTCATGAACACTGAAGCTTTCTTT,CASSLETGVLMNTEAFF
16,-,TRBV5-1,TRBJ1-1,TRBD1,TGCGCCAGCAGCTTGGCCGGAACAGGGGGCGGCACTGAAGCTTTCTTT,CASSLAGTGGGTEAFF
19,-,TRBV19,TRBJ2-2,TRBD2,TGTGCCAGTAGTATAGCCGGGACTAGCGGGATGACGGGAACCGGGGAGCTGTTTTTT,CASSIAGTSGMTGTGELFF
17,few,TRBV28,TRBJ2-1,TRBD2,TGTGCCAGCAGTTCTCCCGCAGCGGGGGTCTCCTACAATGAGCAGTTCTTC,CASSSPAAGVSYNEQFF
17,-,TRBV18,TRBJ2-2,TRBD2,TGTGCCAGCTCACCACTTGGAGGCGGGAGAGGTACCGGGGAGCTGTTTTTT,CASSPLGGGRGTGELFF
13,few,TRBV2,TRBJ2-7,-,TGTGCCAGCACGGGAGCCCGAACCTACGAGCAGTACTTC,CASTGARTYEQYF
14,-,TRBV5-6,TRBJ1-2,-,TGTGCCAGCAGCTTCCTGACAGAGCACTATGGCTACACCTTC,CASSFLTEHYGYTF
14,-,TRBV29-1,TRBJ1-2,TRBD1,TGCAGCGTAGGAACCGACGGGACAGGGAATGGCTACACCTTC,CSVGTDGTGNGYTF
14,-,TRBV18,TRBJ2-7,-,TGTGCCAGCTCACCTTTACAGGGTTCCTACGAGCAGTACTTC,CASSPLQGSYEQYF
11,-,TRBV19,TRBJ2-1,-,TGTGCCAGTAGTATATCGCGGAAGCAGTTCTTC,CASSISRKQFF
19,few,TRBV11-1,TRBJ2-6,TRBD1,TGTGCCAGCAGCTTAGCGCTTGTCAGGGGGAGCTCTGGGGCCAACGTCCTGACTTTC,CASSLALVRGSSGANVLTF
14,-,TRBV5-1,TRBJ2-5,-,TGCGCCAGCAGCTTGGAGGGGGGGCAAGAGACCCAGTACTTC,CASSLEGGQETQYF
13,-,TRBV28,TRBJ2-2,-,TGTGCCAGCAGTTTATCAGGGACCGGGGAGCTGTTTTTT,CASSLSGTGELFF
12,-,TRBV12-3/TRBV12-4,TRBJ2-1,-,TGTGCCAGCAGCCAGGGGTGGGATGAGCAGTTCTTC,CASSQGWDEQFF
13,-,TRBV12-3/TRBV12-4,TRBJ1-5,-,TGTGCCAGCAGTTTAGGGCAGCGACAGCCCCAGCATTTT,CASSLGQRQPQHF
15,-,TRBV7-2,TRBJ1-1,TRBD1,TGTGCCAGCAGCCCAGCCACAGGGGGCTGGACTGAAGCTTTCTTT,CASSPATGGWTEAFF
15,-,TRBV5-1,TRBJ1-1,TRBD1,TGCGCCAGCAGCTTAGCAACAGGGGGAGGTACTGAAGCTTTCTTT,CASSLATGGGTEAFF
15,-,TRBV7-8,TRBJ2-7,TRBD1,TGTGCCAGCAGCTCAAATCCGGGACAGTTCTACGAGCAGTACTTC,CASSSNPGQFYEQYF
17,once,TRBV5-4,TRBJ2-1,TRBD2,TGTGCCAGCAGCTTGGTAGCTAGCGGGAGGGCCTTCAATGAGCAGTTCTTC,CASSLVASGRAFNEQFF
15,-,TRBV28,TRBJ1-4,TRBD1,TGTGCCAGCAGTTACCGGACAGGACAAAATGAAAAACTGTTTTTT,CASSYRTGQNEKLFF
14,-,TRBV7-6,TRBJ1-4,TRBD1,TGTGCCAGCAGCCAACAGGGGGGGAATGAAAAACTGTTTTTT,CASSQQGGNEKLFF
13,-,TRBV7-2,TRBJ1-3,-,TGTGCCAGCAGCTTAAGACAGGAAAACACCATATATTTT,CASSLRQENTIYF
14,-,TRBV24-1,TRBJ1-2,-,TGTGCCACCAGTGACCGGAACAGGAACTATGGCTACACCTTC,CATSDRNRNYGYTF
15,-,TRBV3-1/TRBV3-2,TRBJ1-2,-,TGTGCCAGCAGCCAAGAAGGCAGGGGTAGATATGGCTACACCTTC,CASSQEGRGRYGYTF
15,-,TRBV27,TRBJ1-6,TRBD1,TGTGCCAGCAGTTTAACGACAGGGGGCCGTTCACCCCTCCACTTT,CASSLTTGGRSPLHF
15,-,TRBV7-2,TRBJ2-2,TRBD1,TGTGCCAGCAGCGCGGACAGGGTGGGGACCGGGGAGCTGTTTTTT,CASSADRVGTGELFF
12,few,TRBV28,TRBJ1-2,-,TGTGCCAGCAGTTCCCGACCGGGAGGCTACACCTTC,CASSSRPGGYTF
13,-,TRBV2,TRBJ2-7,-,TGTGCCAGCAGGGACTATGGCGGCGACGAGCAGTACTTC,CASRDYGGDEQYF
18,few,TRBV2,TRBJ1-2,TRBD1,TGTGCCAGCAGTTTTAATGTTCCCCCGTGGGACAGGGGTGATGGCTACACCTTC,CASSFNVPPWDRGDGYTF
13,-,TRBV5-4,TRBJ1-1,-,TGTGCCAGCAGGTTACAGGGAACCACTGAAGCTTTCTTT,CASRLQGTTEAFF
18,-,TRBV5-1,TRBJ1-4,TRBD1,TGCGCCAGCAGCTCAACCGGGACAGGGGGCGCAACTAATGAAAAACTGTTTTTT,CASSSTGTGGATNEKLFF
15,once,TRBV2,TRBJ1-5,-,TGTGCCAGCAGTGTGCGGAGCTATAGCAATCAGCCCCAGCATTTT,CASSVRSYSNQPQHF
13,-,TRBV5-6,TRBJ2-7,TRBD1,TGTGCCAGCAGACAGGACAGGTCCTACGAGCAGTACTTC,CASRQDRSYEQYF
16,-,TRBV3-1/TRBV3-2,TRBJ1-1,TRBD1,TGTGCCAGCAGCCCGAGTTTGACAGGGACGGCGGCTGAAGCTTTCTTT,CASSPSLTGTAAEAFF
13,-,TRBV10-3,TRBJ1-3,-,TGTGCCATCAGAAGGGGTAGCGGAAACACCATATATTTT,CAIRRGSGNTIYF
14,-,TRBV19,TRBJ1-5,TRBD1,TGTGCCAGTAGTATCACAGGGGTTGATCAGCCCCAGCATTTT,CASSITGVDQPQHF
14,medium-sized,TRBV5-4,TRBJ2-2,TRBD1,TGTGCCAGCAGTCCGGGACAGTACACCGGGGAGCTGTTTTTT,CASSPGQYTGELFF
14,-,TRBV6-5,TRBJ1-5,TRBD1,TGTGCCAGCACCACGGACAGGGTCAGTCAGCCCCAGCATTTT,CASTTDRVSQPQHF
18,-,TRBV28,TRBJ1-5,TRBD1,TGTGCCAGCAGTCGCCCGCCTGTCACCGACAGGGCCTCTCAGCCCCAGCATTTT,CASSRPPVTDRASQPQHF
15,-,TRBV6-5,TRBJ1-2,TRBD1,TGTGCCAGCAGGGAGGGACAGGGGGCTTCCTATGGCTACACCTTC,CASREGQGASYGYTF
14,-,TRBV19,TRBJ2-3,TRBD1,TGTGCCAGTAGTAGGGACAGGGGCACAGATACGCAGTATTTT,CASSRDRGTDTQYF
14,-,TRBV7-8,TRBJ2-7,-,TGTGCCAGCAGCTTAGCACAGCTGACCTACGAGCAGTACTTC,CASSLAQLTYEQYF
18,-,TRBV4-2,TRBJ2-1,-,TGTGCCAGCAGCCAAGTGCCAGGGGCCGCTATAGCCTACAATGAGCAGTTCTTC,CASSQVPGAAIAYNEQFF
18,-,TRBV11-3,TRBJ2-1,-,TGTGCCAGCAGCTTAGAAGTTGGCGGGGGCCTTATTCGGAATGAGCAGTTCTTC,CASSLEVGGGLIRNEQFF
15,-,TRBV7-8,TRBJ2-7,-,TGTGCCAGCAGCTTAGGGACGGACAGCTCCTACGAGCAGTACTTC,CASSLGTDSSYEQYF
14,-,TRBV28,TRBJ2-2,TRBD1,TGTGCCAGTTGGACAGGGGGGAACACCGGGGAGCTGTTTTTT,CASWTGGNTGELFF
16,-,TRBV5-4,TRBJ1-3,-,TGTGCCAGCAGCTTGGACCTTCCGGGCTCTGGAAACACCATATATTTT,CASSLDLPGSGNTIYF
13,-,TRBV10-1,TRBJ2-3,-,TGCGCCAGCAGTGAGTCGAATGTGGCTACGCAGTATTTT,CASSESNVATQYF
16,-,TRBV11-2,TRBJ1-1,-,TGTGCCAGCAGCTTAGCCCGGACAACAATGAACACTGAAGCTTTCTTT,CASSLARTTMNTEAFF
16,-,TRBV7-6,TRBJ1-5,TRBD1,TGTGCCAGCAGCCTATTGAACAGGGGTGGCAATCAGCCCCAGCATTTT,CASSLLNRGGNQPQHF
14,-,TRBV9,TRBJ1-6,-,TGTGCCAGCAGCGGTGGCGGGTCTGTTTCACCCCTCCACTTT,CASSGGGSVSPLHF